This T cell receptor (beta chain) emerged from a study of blood T cells in healthy people across ages. A J-beta primer mix and a sample-barcoded 5' primer were used in a second PCR of roughly 6 to 11 cycles. TCRdb used MiXCR to reprocess the 5' RACE reads, holding one entry per CDR3 protein. This table holds approximately 670,000 distinct CDR3 sequences, around 43% found once. The CDR3 consists of 17 residues. Germline CDR1 MNHEY, CDR2 SVGEGT. The J segment lost 1 base and the V segment lost 0 bases, leaving 9 bases of the junction unmatched. The V gene is TRBV6-2 or TRBV6-3, the J gene TRBJ2-7, with 7 nucleotides matching TRBD1. The sequenced material came from blood. This clonotype was sampled from an elderly man in good health. The CDR3 sequence is CASSYSWTGLRSYEQYF. The CDR3 DNA reads TGTGCCAGCAGTTACTCTTGGACAGGTCTACGGTCCTACGAGCAGTACTTC.